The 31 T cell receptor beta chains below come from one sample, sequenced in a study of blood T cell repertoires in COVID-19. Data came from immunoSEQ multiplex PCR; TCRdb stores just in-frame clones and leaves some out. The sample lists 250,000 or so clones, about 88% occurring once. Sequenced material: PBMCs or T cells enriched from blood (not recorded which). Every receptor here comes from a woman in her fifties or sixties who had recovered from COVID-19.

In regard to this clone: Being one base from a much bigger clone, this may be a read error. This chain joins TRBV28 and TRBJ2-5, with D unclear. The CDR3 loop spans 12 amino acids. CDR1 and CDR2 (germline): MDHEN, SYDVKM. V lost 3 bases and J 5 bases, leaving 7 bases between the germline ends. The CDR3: CASSFIGETQYF. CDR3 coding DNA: TGTGCCAGCAGTTTTATCGGGGAGACCCAGTACTTC. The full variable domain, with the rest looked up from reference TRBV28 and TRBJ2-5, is DVKVTQSSRYLVKRTGEKVFLECVQDMDHENMFWYRQDPGLGLRLIYFSYDVKMKEKGDIPEGYSVSREKKERFSLILESASTNQTSMYLCASSFIGETQYFGPGTRLLVL.

This CDR3 is CASSINGMYEQYF. The CDR3 nucleotides are TGTGCCAGTAGTATAAACGGGATGTACGAGCAGTACTTC. The chain employs TRBV19 and TRBJ2-7; perhaps TRBD2 as D (5 bases). V was shortened by 2 bases and J by 4 bases, with 9 bases between the two germline ends. Germline assignment: CDR1 LNHDA and CDR2 SQIVND (reference sequence). The CDR3 is made up of 13 amino acids.

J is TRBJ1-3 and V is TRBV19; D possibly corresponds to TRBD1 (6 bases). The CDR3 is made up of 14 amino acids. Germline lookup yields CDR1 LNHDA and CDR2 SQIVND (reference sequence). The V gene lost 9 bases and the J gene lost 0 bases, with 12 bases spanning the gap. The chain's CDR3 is CASNNRVSGNTIYF. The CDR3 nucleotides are TGTGCCAGCAATAACAGGGTCTCTGGAAACACCATATATTTT.

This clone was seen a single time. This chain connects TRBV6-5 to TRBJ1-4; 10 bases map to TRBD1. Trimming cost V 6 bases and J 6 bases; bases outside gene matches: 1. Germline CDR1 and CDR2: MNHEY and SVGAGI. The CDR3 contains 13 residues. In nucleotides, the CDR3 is TGTGCCAGCAGGGGGACAGGGGATGAAAAACTGTTTTTT. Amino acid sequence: CASRGTGDEKLFF.

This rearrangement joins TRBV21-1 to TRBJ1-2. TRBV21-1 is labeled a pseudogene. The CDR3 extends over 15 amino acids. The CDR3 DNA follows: TGTGCCAGCAGCAAAGTGGGGGGTTTGGACTATGGCTACACCTTC. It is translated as CASSKVGGLDYGYTF.

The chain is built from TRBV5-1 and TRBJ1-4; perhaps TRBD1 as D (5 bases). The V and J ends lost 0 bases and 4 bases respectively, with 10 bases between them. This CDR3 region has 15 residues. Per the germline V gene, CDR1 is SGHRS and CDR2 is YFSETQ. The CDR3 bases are TGCGCCAGCAGCTTGGGCGGGACGGGTAATGAAAAACTGTTTTTT. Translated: CASSLGGTGNEKLFF.

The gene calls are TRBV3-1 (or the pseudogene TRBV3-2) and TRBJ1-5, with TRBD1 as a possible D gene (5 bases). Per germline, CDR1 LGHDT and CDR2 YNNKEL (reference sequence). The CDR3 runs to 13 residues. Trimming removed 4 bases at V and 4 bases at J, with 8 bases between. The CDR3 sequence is CASSLTDNQPQHF. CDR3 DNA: TGTGCCAGCAGCCTGACAGATAATCAGCCCCAGCATTTT.

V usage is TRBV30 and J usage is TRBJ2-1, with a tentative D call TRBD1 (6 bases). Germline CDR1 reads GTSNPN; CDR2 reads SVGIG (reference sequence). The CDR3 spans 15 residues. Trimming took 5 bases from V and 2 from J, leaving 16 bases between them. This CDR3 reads CAWEGVGTTYNEQFF. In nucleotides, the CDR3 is TGTGCCTGGGAGGGGGTTGGCACAACCTACAATGAGCAGTTCTTC.

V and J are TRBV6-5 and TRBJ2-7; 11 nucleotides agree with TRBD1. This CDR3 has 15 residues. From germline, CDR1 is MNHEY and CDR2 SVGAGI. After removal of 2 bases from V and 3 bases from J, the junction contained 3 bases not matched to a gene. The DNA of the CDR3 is TGTGCCAGCAGTTACCGGGACAGGGGGAACTACGAGCAGTACTTC. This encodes CASSYRDRGNYEQYF.

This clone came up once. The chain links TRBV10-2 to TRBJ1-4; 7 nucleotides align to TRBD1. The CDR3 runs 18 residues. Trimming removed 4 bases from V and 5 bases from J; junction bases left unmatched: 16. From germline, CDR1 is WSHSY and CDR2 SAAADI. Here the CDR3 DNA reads TGCGCCAGCAGTGTGAAGGTGGCAGGGGGAAGCCCCAATGAAAAACTGTTTTTT. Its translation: CASSVKVAGGSPNEKLFF.

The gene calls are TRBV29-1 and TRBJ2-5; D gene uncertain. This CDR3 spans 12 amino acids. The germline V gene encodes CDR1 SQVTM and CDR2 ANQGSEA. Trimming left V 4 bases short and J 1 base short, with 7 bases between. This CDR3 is CSVGPSQETQYF. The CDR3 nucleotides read TGCAGCGTTGGGCCCAGCCAAGAGACCCAGTACTTC.

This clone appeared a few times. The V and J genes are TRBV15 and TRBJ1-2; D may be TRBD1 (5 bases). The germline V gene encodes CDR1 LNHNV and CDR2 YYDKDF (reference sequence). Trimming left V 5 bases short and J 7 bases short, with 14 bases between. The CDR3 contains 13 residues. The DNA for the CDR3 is TGTGCCACCAGCGGTGACAGTTTTGGTGGCTACACCTTC. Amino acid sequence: CATSGDSFGGYTF.

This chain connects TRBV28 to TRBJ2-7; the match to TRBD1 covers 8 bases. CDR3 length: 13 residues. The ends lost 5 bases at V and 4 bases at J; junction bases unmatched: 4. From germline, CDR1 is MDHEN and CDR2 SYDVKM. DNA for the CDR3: TGTGCCAGCAGTCCACGGACAGGGTACGAGCAGTACTTC. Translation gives CASSPRTGYEQYF.

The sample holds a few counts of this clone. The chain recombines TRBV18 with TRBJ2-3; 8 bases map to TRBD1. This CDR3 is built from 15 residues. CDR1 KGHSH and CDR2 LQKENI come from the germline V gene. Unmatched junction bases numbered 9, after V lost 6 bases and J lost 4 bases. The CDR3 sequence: CASSSQGARADTQYF. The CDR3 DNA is TGTGCCAGCTCCTCGCAGGGGGCGAGGGCAGATACGCAGTATTTT.

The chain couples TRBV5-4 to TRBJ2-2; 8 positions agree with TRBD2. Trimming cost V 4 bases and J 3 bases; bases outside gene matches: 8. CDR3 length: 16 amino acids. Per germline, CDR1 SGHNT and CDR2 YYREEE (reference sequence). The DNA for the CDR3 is TGTGCCAGCAGCCATTGGCGGGAGGTCGACACCGGGGAGCTGTTTTTT. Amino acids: CASSHWREVDTGELFF.

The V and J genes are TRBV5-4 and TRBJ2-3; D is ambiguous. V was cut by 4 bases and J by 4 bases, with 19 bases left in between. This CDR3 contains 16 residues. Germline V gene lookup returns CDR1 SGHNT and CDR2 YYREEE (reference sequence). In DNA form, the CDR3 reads TGTGCCAGCAGCCCTTGGATGAGTGGTCGGGCAGATACGCAGTATTTT. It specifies CASSPWMSGRADTQYF.

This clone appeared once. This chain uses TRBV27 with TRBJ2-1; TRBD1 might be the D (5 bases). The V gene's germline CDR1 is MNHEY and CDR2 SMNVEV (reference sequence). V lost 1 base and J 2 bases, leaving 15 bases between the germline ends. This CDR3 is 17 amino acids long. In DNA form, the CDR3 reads TGTGCCAGCAGTTTATTCCTAGACAGAACCCCCTACAATGAGCAGTTCTTC. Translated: CASSLFLDRTPYNEQFF.

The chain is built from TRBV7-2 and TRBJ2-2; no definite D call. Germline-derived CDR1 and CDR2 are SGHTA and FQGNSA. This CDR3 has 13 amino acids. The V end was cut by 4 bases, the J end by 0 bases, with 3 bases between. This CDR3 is CASSSANTGELFF. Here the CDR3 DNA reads TGTGCCAGCAGCTCCGCGAACACCGGGGAGCTGTTTTTT.

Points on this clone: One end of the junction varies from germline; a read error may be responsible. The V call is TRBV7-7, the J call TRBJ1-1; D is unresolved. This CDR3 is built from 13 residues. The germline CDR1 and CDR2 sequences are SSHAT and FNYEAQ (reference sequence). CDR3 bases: TGTGCTAGCAGCCGGGAACTGGGCGGTGAAGCTTTCTTT. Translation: CASSRELGGEAFF. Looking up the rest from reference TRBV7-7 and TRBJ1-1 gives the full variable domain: GAGVSQSPRYKVTKRGQDVTLRCDPISSHATLYWYQQALGQGPEFLTYFNYEAQPDKSGLPSDRFSAERPEGSISTLTIQRTEQRDSAMYRCASSRELGGEAFFGQGTRLTVV.

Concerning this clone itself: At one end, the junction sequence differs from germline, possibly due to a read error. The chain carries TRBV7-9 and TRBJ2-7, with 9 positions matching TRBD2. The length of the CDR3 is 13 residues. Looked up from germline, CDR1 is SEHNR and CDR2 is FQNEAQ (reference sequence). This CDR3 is CASSLDASGIVLF. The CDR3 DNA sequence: TGTGCCAGCAGCTTAGATGCTAGCGGGATCGTCCTTTTC. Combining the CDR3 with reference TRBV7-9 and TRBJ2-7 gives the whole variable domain DTGVSQNPRHKITKRGQNVTFRCDPISEHNRLYWYRQTLGQGPEFLTYFQNEAQLEKSRLLSDRFSAERPKGSFSTLEIQRTEQGDSAMYLCASSLDASGIVLFGPGTRLTVT.

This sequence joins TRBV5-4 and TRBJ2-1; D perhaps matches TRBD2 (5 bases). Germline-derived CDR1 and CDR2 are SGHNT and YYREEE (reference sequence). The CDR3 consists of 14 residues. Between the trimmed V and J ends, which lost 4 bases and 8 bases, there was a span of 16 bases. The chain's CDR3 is CASSITLKADEQFF. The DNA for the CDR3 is TGTGCCAGCAGCATAACCCTGAAAGCGGATGAGCAGTTCTTC.

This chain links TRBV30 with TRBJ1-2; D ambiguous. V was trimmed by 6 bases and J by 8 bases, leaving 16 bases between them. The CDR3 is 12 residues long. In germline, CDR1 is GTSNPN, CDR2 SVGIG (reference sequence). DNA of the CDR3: TGTGCCTGCACACACTTACGAGGAGGCTACACCTTC. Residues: CACTHLRGGYTF.

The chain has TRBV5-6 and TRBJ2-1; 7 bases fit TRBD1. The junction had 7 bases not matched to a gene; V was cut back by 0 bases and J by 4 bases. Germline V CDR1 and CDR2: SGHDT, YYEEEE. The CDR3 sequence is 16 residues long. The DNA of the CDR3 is TGTGCCAGCAGCTTGGGACAGGGACGGGGTTACAATGAGCAGTTCTTC. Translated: CASSLGQGRGYNEQFF.

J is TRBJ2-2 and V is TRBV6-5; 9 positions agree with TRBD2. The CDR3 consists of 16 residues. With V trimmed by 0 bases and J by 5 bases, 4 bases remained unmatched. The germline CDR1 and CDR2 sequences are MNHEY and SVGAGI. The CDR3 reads CASSYSTSGRTGELFF. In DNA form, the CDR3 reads TGTGCCAGCAGTTACTCGACTAGCGGAAGAACCGGGGAGCTGTTTTTT.

The chain's CDR3 is CASSPLLTTSQETQYF. The CDR3 coding sequence is TGTGCCAGCAGTCCCCTACTGACGACAAGTCAAGAGACCCAGTACTTC. The chain employs TRBV28 and TRBJ2-5; no clear D gene. CDR1 and CDR2 (germline): MDHEN, SYDVKM. This CDR3 region has 16 residues. V gave up 5 bases and J gave up 2 bases, with 18 bases separating them.

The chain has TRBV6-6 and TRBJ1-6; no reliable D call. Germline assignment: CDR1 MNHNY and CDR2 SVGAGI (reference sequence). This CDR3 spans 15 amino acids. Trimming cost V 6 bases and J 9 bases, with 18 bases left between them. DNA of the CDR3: TGTGCCAGCAGGGCTGACATTGGGTTTAGTTCACCCCTCCACTTT. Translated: CASRADIGFSSPLHF.

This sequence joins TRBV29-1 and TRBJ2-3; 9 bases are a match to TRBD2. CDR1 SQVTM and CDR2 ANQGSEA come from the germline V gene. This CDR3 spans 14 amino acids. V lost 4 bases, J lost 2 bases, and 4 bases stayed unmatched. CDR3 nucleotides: TGCAGCGTTGTGGCTAGCGGGGACACAGATACGCAGTATTTT. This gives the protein CSVVASGDTDTQYF.

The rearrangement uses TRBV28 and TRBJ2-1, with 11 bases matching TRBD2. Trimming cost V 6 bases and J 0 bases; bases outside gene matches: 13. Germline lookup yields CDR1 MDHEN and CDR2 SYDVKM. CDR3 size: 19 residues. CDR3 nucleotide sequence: TGTGCCAGCAGGACTACAGGAGTTACTAGCGGGAGCTCCTACAATGAGCAGTTCTTC. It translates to CASRTTGVTSGSSYNEQFF.

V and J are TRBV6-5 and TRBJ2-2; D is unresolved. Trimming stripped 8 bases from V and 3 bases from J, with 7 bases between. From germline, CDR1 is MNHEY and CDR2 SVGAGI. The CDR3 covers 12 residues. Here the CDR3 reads CASGGDTGELFF. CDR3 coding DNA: TGTGCCAGCGGCGGAGACACCGGGGAGCTGTTTTTT.

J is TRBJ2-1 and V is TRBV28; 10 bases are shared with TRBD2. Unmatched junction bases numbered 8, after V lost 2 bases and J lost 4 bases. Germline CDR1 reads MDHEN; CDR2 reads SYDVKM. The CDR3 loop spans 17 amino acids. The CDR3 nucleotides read TGTGCCAGCAGTTTAGGCCTAGCGGGAGTATCTTACAATGAGCAGTTCTTC. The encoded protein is CASSLGLAGVSYNEQFF.

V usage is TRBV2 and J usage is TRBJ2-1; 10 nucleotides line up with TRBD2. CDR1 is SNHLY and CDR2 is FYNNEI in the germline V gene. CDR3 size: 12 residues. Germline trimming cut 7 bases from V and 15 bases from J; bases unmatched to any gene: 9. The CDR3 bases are TGTGCCAGCACGGTCGGACTAGCGGACGTGTTCTTC. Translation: CASTVGLADVFF.